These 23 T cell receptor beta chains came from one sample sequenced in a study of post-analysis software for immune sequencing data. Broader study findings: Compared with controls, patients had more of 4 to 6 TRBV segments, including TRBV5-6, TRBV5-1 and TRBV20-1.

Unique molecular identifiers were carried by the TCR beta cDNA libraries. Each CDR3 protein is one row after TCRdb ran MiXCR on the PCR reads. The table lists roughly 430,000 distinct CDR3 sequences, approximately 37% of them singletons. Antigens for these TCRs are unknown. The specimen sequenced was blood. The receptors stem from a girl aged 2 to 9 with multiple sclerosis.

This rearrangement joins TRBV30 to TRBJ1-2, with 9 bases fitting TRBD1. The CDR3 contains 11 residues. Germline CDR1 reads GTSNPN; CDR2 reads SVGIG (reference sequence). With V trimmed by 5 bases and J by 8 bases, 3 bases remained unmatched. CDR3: CAWGTGRGYTF. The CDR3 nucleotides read TGTGCCTGGGGGACAGGGAGGGGCTACACCTTC.

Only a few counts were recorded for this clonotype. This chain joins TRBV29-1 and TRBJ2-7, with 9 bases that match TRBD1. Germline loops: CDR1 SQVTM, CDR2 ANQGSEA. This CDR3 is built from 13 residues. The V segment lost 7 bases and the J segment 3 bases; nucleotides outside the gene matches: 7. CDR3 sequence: CSATRTGDYEQYF. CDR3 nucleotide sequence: TGCAGCGCCACTAGGACAGGGGACTACGAGCAGTACTTC.

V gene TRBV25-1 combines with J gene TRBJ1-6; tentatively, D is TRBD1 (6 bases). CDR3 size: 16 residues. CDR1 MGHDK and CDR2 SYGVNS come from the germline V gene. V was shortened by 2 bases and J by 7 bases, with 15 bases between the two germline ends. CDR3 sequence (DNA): TGTGCCAGCAGTGAACATCCGGGGGGCTGGAATTCACCCCTCCACTTT. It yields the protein CASSEHPGGWNSPLHF.

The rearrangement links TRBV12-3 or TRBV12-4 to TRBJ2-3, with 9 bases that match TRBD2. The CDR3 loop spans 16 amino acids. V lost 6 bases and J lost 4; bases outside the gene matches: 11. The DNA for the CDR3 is TGTGCCAGCAGGTCAGCGGGAGGATATTTTGCAGATACGCAGTATTTT. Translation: CASRSAGGYFADTQYF.

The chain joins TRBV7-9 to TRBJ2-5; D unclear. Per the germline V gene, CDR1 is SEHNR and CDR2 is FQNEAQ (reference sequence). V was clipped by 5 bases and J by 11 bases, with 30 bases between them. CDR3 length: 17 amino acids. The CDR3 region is CASSQTSSATLSYEQYF. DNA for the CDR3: TGTGCCAGCAGCCAGACGTCCTCCGCTACCCTTAGTTATGAGCAGTACTTC.

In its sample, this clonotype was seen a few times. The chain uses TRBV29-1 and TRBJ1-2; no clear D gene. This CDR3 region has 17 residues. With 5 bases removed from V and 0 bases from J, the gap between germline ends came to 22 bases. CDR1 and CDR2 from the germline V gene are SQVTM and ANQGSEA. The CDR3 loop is CSVRSQNLFIANYGYTF. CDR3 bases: TGCAGCGTTCGAAGCCAGAACCTTTTTATAGCTAACTATGGCTACACCTTC.

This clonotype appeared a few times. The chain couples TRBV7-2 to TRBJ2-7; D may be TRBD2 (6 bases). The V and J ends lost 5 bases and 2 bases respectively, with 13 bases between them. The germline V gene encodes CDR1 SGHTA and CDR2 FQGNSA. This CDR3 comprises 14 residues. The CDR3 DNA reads TGTGCCAGCAGCCCGGGACTGCCCACCTACGAGCAGTACTTC. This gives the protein CASSPGLPTYEQYF.

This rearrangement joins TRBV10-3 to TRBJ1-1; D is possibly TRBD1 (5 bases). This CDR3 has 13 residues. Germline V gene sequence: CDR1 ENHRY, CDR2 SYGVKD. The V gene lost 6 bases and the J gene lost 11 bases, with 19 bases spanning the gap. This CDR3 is CAIRTQGLLSAFF. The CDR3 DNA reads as TGTGCCATCAGAACGCAGGGTTTGTTGAGCGCTTTCTTT.

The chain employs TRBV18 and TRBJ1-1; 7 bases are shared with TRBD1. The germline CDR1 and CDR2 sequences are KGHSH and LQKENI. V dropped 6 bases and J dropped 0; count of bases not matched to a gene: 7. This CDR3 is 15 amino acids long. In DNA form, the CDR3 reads TGTGCCAGCTCCCCCGGACAGGACTTGAACACTGAAGCTTTCTTT. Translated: CASSPGQDLNTEAFF.

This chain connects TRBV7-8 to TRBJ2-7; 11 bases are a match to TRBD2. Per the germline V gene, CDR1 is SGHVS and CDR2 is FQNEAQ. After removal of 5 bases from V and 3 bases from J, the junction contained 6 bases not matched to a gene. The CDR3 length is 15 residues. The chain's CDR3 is CASSIRGLADYEQYF. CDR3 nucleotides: TGTGCCAGCAGCATTCGGGGACTAGCGGACTACGAGCAGTACTTC.

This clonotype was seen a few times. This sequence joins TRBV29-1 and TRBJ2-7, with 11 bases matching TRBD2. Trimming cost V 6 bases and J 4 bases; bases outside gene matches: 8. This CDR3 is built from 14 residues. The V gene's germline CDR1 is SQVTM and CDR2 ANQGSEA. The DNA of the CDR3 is TGCAGCGTGGAGACTAGCGGGGCGCCGTACGAGCAGTACTTC. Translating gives CSVETSGAPYEQYF.

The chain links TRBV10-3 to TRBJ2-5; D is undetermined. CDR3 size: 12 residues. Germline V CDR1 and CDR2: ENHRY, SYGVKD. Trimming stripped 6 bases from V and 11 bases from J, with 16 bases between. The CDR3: CAIRAEINEQYF. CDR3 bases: TGTGCCATCAGGGCCGAGATCAATGAGCAGTACTTC.

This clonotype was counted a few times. CDR3 DNA: TGTGCCAGCAGCTTAGGGACAGGGAGAACTGAAGCTTTCTTT. This encodes CASSLGTGRTEAFF. V usage is TRBV13 and J usage is TRBJ1-1, with 7 bases fitting TRBD1. Germline loops: CDR1 PRHDT, CDR2 FYEKMQ (reference sequence). The junction had 3 bases not matched to a gene; V was cut back by 0 bases and J by 5 bases. The CDR3 runs to 14 residues.

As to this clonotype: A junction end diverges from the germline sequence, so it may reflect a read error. CDR3 sequence: CASSYAERGFRYSEQFF. CDR3 coding DNA: TGCGCCAGCAGCTACGCCGAGAGAGGATTTAGGTACAGTGAGCAGTTCTTC. The gene calls are TRBV5-1 and TRBJ2-1, with D hard to call. Germline CDR1 SGHRS, CDR2 YFSETQ. This CDR3 spans 17 amino acids.

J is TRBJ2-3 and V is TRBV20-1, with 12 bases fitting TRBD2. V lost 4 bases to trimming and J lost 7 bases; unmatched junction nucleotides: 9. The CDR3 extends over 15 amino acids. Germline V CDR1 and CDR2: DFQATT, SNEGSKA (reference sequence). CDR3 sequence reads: CSATPSGGAYNTQYF. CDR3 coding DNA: TGCAGTGCTACTCCTAGCGGGGGGGCCTATAATACGCAGTATTTT.

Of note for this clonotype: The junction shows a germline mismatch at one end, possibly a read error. The DNA of the CDR3 is TGCGTCAGCAGCTTGGTACAACGACTGCATGTTGCCAACGTCCTGACTTTC. This gives the protein CVSSLVQRLHVANVLTF. The chain links TRBV5-1 to TRBJ2-6; no clear D gene. The CDR3 is made up of 17 amino acids. Germline lookup yields CDR1 SGHRS and CDR2 YFSETQ. The full variable domain, completed using reference TRBV5-1 and TRBJ2-6, is KAGVTQTPRYLIKTRGQQVTLSCSPISGHRSVSWYQQTPGQGLQFLFEYFSETQRNKGNFPGRFSGRQFSNSRSEMNVSTLELGDSALYLCVSSLVQRLHVANVLTFGAGSRLTVL.

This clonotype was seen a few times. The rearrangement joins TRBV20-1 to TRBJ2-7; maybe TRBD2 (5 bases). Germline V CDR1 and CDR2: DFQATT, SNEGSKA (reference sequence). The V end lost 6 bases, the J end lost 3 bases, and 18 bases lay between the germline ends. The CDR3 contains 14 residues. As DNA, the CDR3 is TGCAGTGCACCAGACCGCCGAGGAGGCTACGAGCAGTACTTC. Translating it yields CSAPDRRGGYEQYF.

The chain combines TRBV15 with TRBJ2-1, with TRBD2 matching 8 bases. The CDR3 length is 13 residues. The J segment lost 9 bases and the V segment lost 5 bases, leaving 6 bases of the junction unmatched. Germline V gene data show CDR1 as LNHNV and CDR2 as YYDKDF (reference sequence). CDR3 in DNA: TGTGCCACCAGCGAGACTAGCGCCGTTGAGCAGTTCTTC. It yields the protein CATSETSAVEQFF.

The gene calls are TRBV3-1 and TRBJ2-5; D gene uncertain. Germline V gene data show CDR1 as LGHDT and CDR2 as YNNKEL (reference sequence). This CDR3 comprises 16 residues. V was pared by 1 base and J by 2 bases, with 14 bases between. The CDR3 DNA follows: TGTGCCAGCAGCCAAGGCACTGGGTTAGGGCAAGAGACCCAGTACTTC. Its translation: CASSQGTGLGQETQYF.

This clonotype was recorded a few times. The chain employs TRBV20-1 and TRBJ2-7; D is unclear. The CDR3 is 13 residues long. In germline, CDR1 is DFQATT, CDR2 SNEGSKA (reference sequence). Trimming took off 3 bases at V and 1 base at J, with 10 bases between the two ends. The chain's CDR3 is CSASFARSYEQYF. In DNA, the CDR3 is TGCAGTGCTAGTTTTGCCAGGTCCTACGAGCAGTACTTC.

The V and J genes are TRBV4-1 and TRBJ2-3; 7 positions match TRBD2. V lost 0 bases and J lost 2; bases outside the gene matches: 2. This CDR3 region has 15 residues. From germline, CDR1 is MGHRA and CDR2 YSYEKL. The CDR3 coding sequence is TGCGCCAGCAGCCAAGAGCGGGGGATCACAGATACGCAGTATTTT. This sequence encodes CASSQERGITDTQYF.

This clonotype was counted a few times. CDR3 residues: CASSPGQGMDEQYF. CDR3 coding DNA: TGTGCCAGCAGCCCTGGCCAGGGGATGGACGAGCAGTACTTC. The chain combines TRBV3-1 with TRBJ2-5, with D maybe TRBD1 (6 bases). The DNA end lines up better with TRBJ2-7; the J call may be wrong. Germline-derived CDR1 and CDR2 are LGHDT and YNNKEL (reference sequence). The CDR3 runs to 14 residues.

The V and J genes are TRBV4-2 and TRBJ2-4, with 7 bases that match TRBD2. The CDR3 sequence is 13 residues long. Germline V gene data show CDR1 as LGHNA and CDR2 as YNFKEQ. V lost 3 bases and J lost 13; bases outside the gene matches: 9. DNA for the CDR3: TGTGCCAGCAGCCATTTAATTGGGAGGGAGCAGTACTTC. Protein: CASSHLIGREQYF.